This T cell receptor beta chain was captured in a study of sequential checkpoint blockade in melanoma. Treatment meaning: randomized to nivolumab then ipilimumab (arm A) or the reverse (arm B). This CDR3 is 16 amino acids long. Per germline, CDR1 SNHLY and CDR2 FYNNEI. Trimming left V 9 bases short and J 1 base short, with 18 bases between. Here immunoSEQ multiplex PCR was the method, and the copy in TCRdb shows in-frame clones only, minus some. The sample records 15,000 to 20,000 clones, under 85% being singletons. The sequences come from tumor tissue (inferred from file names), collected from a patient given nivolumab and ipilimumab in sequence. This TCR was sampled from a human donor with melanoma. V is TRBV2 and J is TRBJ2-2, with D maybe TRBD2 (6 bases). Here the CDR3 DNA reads TGTGCCAGTCGGAGGGTTTTCGGGGGGAACACCGGGGAGCTGTTTTTT. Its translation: CASRRVFGGNTGELFF.